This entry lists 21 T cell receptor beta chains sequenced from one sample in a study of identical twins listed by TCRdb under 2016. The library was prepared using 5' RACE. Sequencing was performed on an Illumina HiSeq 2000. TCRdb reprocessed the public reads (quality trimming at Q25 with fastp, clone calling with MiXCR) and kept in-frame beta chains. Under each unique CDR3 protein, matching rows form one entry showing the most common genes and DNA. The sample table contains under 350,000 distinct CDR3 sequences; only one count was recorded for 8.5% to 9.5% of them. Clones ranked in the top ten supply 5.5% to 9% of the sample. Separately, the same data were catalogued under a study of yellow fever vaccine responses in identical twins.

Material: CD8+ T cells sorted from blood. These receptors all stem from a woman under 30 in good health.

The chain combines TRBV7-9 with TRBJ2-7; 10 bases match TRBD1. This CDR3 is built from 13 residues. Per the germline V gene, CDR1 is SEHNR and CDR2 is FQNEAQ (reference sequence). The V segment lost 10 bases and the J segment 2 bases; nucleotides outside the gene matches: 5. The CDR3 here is CATSGTGAYEQYF. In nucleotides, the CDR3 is TGTGCCACTTCCGGGACAGGGGCCTACGAGCAGTACTTC.

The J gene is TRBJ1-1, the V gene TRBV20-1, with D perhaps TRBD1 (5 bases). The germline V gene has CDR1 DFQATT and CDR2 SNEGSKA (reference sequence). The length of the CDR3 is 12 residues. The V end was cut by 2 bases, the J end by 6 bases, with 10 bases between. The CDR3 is CSARRGEAEAFF. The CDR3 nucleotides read TGCAGTGCTAGAAGGGGCGAGGCTGAAGCTTTCTTT.

CDR3 sequence reads: CASSPRSSGGRGNEQFF. CDR3 in DNA: TGTGCCAGCAGTCCCCGGAGTAGCGGGGGGCGGGGGAATGAGCAGTTCTTC. The chain recombines TRBV27 with TRBJ2-1, with 10 bases identical to TRBD2. This CDR3 spans 17 amino acids. Germline CDR1 reads MNHEY; CDR2 reads SMNVEV (reference sequence). J was trimmed by 7 bases and V by 5 bases; bases with no gene match: 14.

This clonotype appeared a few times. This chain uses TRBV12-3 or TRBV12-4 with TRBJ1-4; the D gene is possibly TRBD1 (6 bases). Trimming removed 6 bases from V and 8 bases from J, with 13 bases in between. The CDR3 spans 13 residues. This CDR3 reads CASSPGGGEKLFF. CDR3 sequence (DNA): TGTGCCAGCAGCCCGGGGGGGGGCGAAAAACTGTTTTTT.

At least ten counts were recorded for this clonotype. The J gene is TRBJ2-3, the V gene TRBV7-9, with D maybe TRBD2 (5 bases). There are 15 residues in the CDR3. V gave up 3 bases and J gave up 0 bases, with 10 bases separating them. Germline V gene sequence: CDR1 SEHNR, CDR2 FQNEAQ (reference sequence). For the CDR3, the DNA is TGTGCCAGCAGCTTCATTCCGGGGAGCACAGATACGCAGTATTTT. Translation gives CASSFIPGSTDTQYF.

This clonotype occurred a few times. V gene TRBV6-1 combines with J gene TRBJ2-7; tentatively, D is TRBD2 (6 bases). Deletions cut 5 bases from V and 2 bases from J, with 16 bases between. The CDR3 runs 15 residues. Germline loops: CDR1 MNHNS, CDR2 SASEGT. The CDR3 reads CASSPTGVRTYEQYF. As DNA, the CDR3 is TGTGCCAGCAGTCCTACGGGGGTGAGGACCTACGAGCAGTACTTC.

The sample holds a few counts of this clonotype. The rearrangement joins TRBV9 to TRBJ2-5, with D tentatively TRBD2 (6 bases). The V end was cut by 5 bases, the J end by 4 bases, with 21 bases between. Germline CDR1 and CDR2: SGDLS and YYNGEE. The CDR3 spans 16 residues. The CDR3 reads CASRLGSGGQGETQYF. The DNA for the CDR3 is TGTGCCAGCAGGTTGGGTAGCGGCGGGCAGGGAGAGACCCAGTACTTC.

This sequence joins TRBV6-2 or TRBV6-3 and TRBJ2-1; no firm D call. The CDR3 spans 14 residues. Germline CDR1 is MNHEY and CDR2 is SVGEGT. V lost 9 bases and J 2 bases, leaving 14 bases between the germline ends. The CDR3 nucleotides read TGTGCCAGTACGTTAGGTGGCACCTACAATGAGCAGTTCTTC. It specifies CASTLGGTYNEQFF.

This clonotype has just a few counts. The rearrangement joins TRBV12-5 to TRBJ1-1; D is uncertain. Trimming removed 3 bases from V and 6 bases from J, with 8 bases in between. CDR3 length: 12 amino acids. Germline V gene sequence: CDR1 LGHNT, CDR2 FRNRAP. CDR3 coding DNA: TGTGCTAGTGGTTTATCGAGTGCTGAAGCTTTCTTT. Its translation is CASGLSSAEAFF.

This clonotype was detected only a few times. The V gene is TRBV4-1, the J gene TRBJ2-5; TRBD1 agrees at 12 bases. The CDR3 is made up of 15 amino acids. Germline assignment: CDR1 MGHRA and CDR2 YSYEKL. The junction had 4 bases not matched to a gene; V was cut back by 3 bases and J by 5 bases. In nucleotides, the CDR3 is TGCGCCAGCAGCCACCGGGACAGGGGGCTGGAGACCCAGTACTTC. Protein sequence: CASSHRDRGLETQYF.

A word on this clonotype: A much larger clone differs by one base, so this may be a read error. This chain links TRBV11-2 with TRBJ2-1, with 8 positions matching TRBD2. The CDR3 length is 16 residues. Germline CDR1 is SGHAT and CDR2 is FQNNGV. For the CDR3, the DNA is TGTGCCAGCAGCCCAAGGGGTGGCGGGGGGAGGGATGAGCTGTTCTTC. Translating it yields CASSPRGGGGRDELFF.

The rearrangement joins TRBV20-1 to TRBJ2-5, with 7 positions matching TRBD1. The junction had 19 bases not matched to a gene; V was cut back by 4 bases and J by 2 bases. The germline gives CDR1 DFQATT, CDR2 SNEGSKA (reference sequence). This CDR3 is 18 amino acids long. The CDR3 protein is CSAKRAQEGTEIQETQYF. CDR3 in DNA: TGCAGTGCTAAACGAGCGCAGGAAGGGACAGAGATACAAGAGACCCAGTACTTC.

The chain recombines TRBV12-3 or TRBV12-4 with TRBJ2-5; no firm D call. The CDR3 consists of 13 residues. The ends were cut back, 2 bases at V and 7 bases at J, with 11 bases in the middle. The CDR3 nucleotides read TGTGCCAGCAGTTTACCGACCAGCACGACCCAGTACTTC. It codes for CASSLPTSTTQYF.

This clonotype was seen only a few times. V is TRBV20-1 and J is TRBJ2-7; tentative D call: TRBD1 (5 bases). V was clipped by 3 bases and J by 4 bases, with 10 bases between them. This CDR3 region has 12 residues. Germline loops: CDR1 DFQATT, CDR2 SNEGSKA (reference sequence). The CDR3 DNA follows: TGCAGTGCTAGGGACACTCTGTACGAGCAGTACTTC. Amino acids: CSARDTLYEQYF.

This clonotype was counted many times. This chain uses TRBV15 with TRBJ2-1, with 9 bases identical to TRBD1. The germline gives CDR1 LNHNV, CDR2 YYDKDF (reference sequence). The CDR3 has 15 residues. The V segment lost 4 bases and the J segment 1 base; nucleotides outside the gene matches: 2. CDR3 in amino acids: CATSMTGGSYNEQFF. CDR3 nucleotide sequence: TGTGCCACCAGCATGACAGGGGGGTCCTACAATGAGCAGTTCTTC.

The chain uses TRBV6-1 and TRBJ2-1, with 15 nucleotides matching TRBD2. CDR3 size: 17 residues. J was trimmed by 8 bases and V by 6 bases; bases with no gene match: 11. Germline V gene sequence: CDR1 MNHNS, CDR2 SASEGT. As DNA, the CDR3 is TGTGCCAGCAGACCTAGGACTAGCGGGGGGGCATGGGATGAGCAGTTCTTC. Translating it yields CASRPRTSGGAWDEQFF.

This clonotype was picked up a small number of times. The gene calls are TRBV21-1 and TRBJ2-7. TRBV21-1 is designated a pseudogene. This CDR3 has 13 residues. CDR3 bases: TGTGCCAGCTCGGGGTTGTACTCCTACGAGCAGTACTTC. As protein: CASSGLYSYEQYF.

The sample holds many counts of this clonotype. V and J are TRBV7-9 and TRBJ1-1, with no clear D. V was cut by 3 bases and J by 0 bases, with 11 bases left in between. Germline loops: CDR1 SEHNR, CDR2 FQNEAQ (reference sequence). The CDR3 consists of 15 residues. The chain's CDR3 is CASSFSSGMNTEAFF. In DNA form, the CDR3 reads TGTGCCAGCAGCTTCTCTTCGGGTATGAACACTGAAGCTTTCTTT.

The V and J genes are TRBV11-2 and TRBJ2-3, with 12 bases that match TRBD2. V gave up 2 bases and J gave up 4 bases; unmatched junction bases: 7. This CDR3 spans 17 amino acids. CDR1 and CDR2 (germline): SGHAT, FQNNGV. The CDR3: CASSLRSSGGAADTQYF. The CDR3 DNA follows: TGTGCCAGCAGCTTACGGTCTAGCGGGGGGGCAGCAGATACGCAGTATTTT.

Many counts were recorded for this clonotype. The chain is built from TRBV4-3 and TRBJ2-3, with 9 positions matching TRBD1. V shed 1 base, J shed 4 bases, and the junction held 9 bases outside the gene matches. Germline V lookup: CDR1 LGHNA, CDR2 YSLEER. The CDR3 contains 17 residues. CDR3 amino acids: CASSQGGPGQGADTQYF. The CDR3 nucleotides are TGCGCCAGCAGCCAAGGGGGGCCGGGACAGGGCGCAGATACGCAGTATTTT.

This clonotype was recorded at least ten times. CDR3 sequence (DNA): TGTGCCAGCAGCTTAGGGACAGGGAGTATGACTGAAGCTTTCTTT. Protein: CASSLGTGSMTEAFF. The V and J genes are TRBV7-2 and TRBJ1-1; 8 bases map to TRBD1. Germline V gene sequence: CDR1 SGHTA, CDR2 FQGNSA. This CDR3 has 15 amino acids. J gave up 5 bases and V 1 base, and 6 bases lay outside the gene matches.